This T cell receptor beta chain was profiled in a study of blood T cell repertoires in COVID-19 (dated by TCRdb to the early 2020s). Notes on the research overall: Collaborator samples came from the United States, Italy and Spain and covered acute and convalescent phases of COVID-19. The repertoires were made available in a free public database intended to serve as a resource for research on the immune response to SARS-CoV-2. Nearly every sample came with metadata listing a de-identified subject ID, COVID-19 status, age in years and sex. The material from the prospective study consisted of cDNA or gDNA derived from T cells, B-cell-depleted T cells, or PBMCs. Where available, HLA class I and class II types were taken from metadata supplied by the sample provider and were not determined by assay-based typing. Samples were obtained from the ongoing ImmuneRACE study (first 160 participants) and from approximately 1,200 subjects provided by 6 global collaborators. Subjects who had been exposed to COVID-19, were actively infected with it, or had recovered from it provided the deeply sampled blood TCRbeta repertoires that made up the dataset.

As for this clone: This receptor's antigen is unknown. Nothing much larger sits one base from this clone, and base qualities are not available.

For CDR1 and CDR2, the germline V gene lists SGHTS and YDEGEE. From cysteine to phenylalanine, the CDR3 is 12 amino acids long. CDR3 DNA only is kept here, 36 bases in frame from base 1. V trim: 4 bases; J trim: 12 bases; unmatched bases: 7. Study-level results and caveats: Clinical and demographic metadata were provided uncurated, with the amount varying by source and participant.

Whole blood was collected in K2EDTA tubes by collaborating institutions according to the institutions' own protocols. Collaborator samples were shipped for TCRbeta analysis as frozen whole blood, isolated PBMCs, or DNA extracted from either sample type. The immunoSEQ Assay, a bias-controlled multiplex PCR, was used to amplify TCRbeta CDR3 regions from genomic DNA. The paper's processing steps were these. Nucleated cell counts per sample were estimated from amplification of reference gene primers within the assay. To quantify the absolute abundance of each unique TCRbeta CDR3 rearrangement, sequence reads were collapsed and filtered. For each sample, productive Simpson clonality was calculated as the square root of Simpson's diversity index across productive rearrangements. TCRdb took this table from immuneACCESS and kept in-frame rearrangements with V and J called. Such tables lack part of the clones; where checked against another copy, unresolved V genes explain under half of the gap, and the rest is unexplained. V and J calls and clone size are as listed in that table; D and trimming were resolved from the DNA. In this sample the table shows around 100,000 clones, about 85% of which occur a single time. The ten largest clones take up around 1.9% of the sample.

This receptor was identified in a woman aged 70 to 79 with active or convalescent COVID-19. The sample consisted of peripheral blood. The rearranged chain carries TRBV5-8 and TRBJ2-1, and TRBD2 matches 7 of the central bases. For the CDR3, the sequence is CASSPDSGGQFF. The base sequence is TGTGCCAGCAGCCCCGACTCGGGGGGGCAGTTCTTC.